These 16 T cell receptor beta chains came from one sample sequenced in a study of shared clonotypes between healthy human individuals. Naive CD8 isolation took CD45RO-negative cells positively selected for CCR7 and excluded terminally differentiated effector memory CD45RA+ cells. TCRdb's table, derived via immunoSEQ multiplex PCR, lists solely in-frame clones and lacks some. The sample has about 2.1 million clones, 85% to 95% seen once. The specimen was naive CD8+ T cells from PBMCs. These receptors were obtained from a man aged 18 to 30 in good health. Some clones in this sample may be carry-over from other donors' samples.

CDR3 protein: CASSWGTGYEQYF. The CDR3 DNA follows: TGTGCCAGCAGCTGGGGGACAGGCTACGAGCAGTACTTC. J is TRBJ2-7 and V is TRBV5-4, with 8 bases lining up with TRBD1. V lost 3 bases and J lost 3; bases outside the gene matches: 2. Germline V gene data show CDR1 as SGHNT and CDR2 as YYREEE (reference sequence). The CDR3 sequence is 13 residues long.

The chain has TRBV27 and TRBJ2-7; possible D gene TRBD2, 6 bases. The CDR3 has 13 residues. V lost 5 bases and J lost 5, with 13 bases in between. From germline, CDR1 is MNHEY and CDR2 SMNVEV (reference sequence). CDR3: CASSAGRQNEQYF. CDR3 nucleotides: TGTGCCAGCAGTGCGGGACGGCAGAACGAGCAGTACTTC.

The genes are TRBV29-1 and TRBJ2-3; 7 bases agree with TRBD1. In germline, CDR1 is SQVTM, CDR2 ANQGSEA. The CDR3 covers 15 residues. With V trimmed by 6 bases and J by 4 bases, 13 bases remained unmatched. The CDR3 DNA is TGCAGCGTGCAAGGGGACAGCGTCCTCTCAGATACGCAGTATTTT. Protein sequence: CSVQGDSVLSDTQYF.

This chain uses TRBV27 with TRBJ2-1, with D hard to call. V was cut by 2 bases and J by 3 bases, with 17 bases left in between. This CDR3 contains 17 residues. Germline CDR1 MNHEY, CDR2 SMNVEV (reference sequence). CDR3 DNA: TGTGCCAGCAGTTTAGTGGTGCCTAGTTTCTTCTACAATGAGCAGTTCTTC. Protein sequence: CASSLVVPSFFYNEQFF.

This chain joins TRBV29-1 and TRBJ2-1; D is perhaps TRBD2 (6 bases). From germline, CDR1 is SQVTM and CDR2 ANQGSEA. The CDR3 contains 13 residues. Trimming took off 1 base at V and 6 bases at J, with 10 bases between the two ends. The CDR3 sequence is CSVEGGATNEQFF. DNA of the CDR3: TGCAGCGTTGAAGGCGGGGCCACCAATGAGCAGTTCTTC.

The gene calls are TRBV27 and TRBJ2-1; D is perhaps TRBD1 (6 bases). Trimming pared 4 bases from V and 8 bases from J, leaving 15 bases between. The CDR3 sequence is 14 residues long. Germline V lookup: CDR1 MNHEY, CDR2 SMNVEV (reference sequence). The CDR3 DNA follows: TGTGCCAGCAGTTCCCCGCAGGGGTGGTATGAGCAGTTCTTC. This translates into CASSSPQGWYEQFF.

CDR3 in DNA: TGTGCCAGCAGTGAGGGGACAGGGGGCCGAAACACCATATATTTT. This gives the protein CASSEGTGGRNTIYF. The J gene is TRBJ1-3, the V gene TRBV2; 12 nucleotides agree with TRBD1. Looked up from germline, CDR1 is SNHLY and CDR2 is FYNNEI. The CDR3 has 15 amino acids. Trimming took 3 bases from V and 5 from J; bases not matched to a gene: 2.

The chain couples TRBV5-6 to TRBJ2-1, with D unresolved. With 0 bases removed from V and 7 bases from J, the gap between germline ends came to 5 bases. The CDR3 runs 12 residues. The germline V gene encodes CDR1 SGHDT and CDR2 YYEEEE. The CDR3 loop is CASSLAKNEQFF. CDR3 coding DNA: TGTGCCAGCAGCTTGGCGAAAAATGAGCAGTTCTTC.

This rearrangement joins TRBV5-1 to TRBJ2-5; D is perhaps TRBD1 (6 bases). V gave up 2 bases and J gave up 3 bases, with 14 bases separating them. CDR3 length equals 15 residues. Germline CDR1 is SGHRS and CDR2 is YFSETQ. This CDR3 is CASSFIRGSEETQYF. As DNA, the CDR3 is TGCGCCAGCAGCTTTATCAGGGGTTCCGAAGAGACCCAGTACTTC.

This chain links TRBV19 with TRBJ2-1; D possibly corresponds to TRBD2 (6 bases). The CDR3 spans 14 residues. V was clipped by 7 bases and J by 7 bases, with 17 bases between them. Germline loops: CDR1 LNHDA, CDR2 SQIVND (reference sequence). CDR3 in amino acids: CASNKPGLWNEQFF. As DNA, the CDR3 is TGTGCCAGTAACAAACCGGGACTTTGGAATGAGCAGTTCTTC.

This clone was counted once. This rearrangement joins TRBV2 to TRBJ2-7; D may be TRBD2 (6 bases). Germline V gene lookup returns CDR1 SNHLY and CDR2 FYNNEI. The V and J ends lost 6 bases and 0 bases respectively, with 9 bases between them. The CDR3 runs 13 residues. CDR3 DNA sequence: TGTGCCAGCAGAGGACTAAACTCCTACGAGCAGTACTTC. Translating it yields CASRGLNSYEQYF. The variable domain in full, completed from reference TRBV2 and TRBJ2-7, reads EPEVTQTPSHQVTQMGQEVILRCVPISNHLYFYWYRQILGQKVEFLVSFYNNEISEKSEIFDDQFSVERPDGSNFTLKIRSTKLEDSAMYFCASRGLNSYEQYFGPGTRLTVT.

The rearrangement links TRBV7-6 to TRBJ2-3; D gene unclear. Germline lookup yields CDR1 SGHVS and CDR2 FNYEAQ. V lost 0 bases to trimming and J lost 5 bases, with 15 bases between them. The CDR3 runs 16 residues. Written as DNA, the CDR3 is TGTGCCAGCAGCTTAGCCGCTAGACGCCCCGTAGATACGCAGTATTTT. Translated, it gives CASSLAARRPVDTQYF. The entire variable domain, with the rest obtained from reference TRBV7-6 and TRBJ2-3, is as follows: GAGVSQSPRYKVTKRGQDVALRCDPISGHVSLYWYRQALGQGPEFLTYFNYEAQQDKSGLPNDRFSAERPEGSISTLTIQRTEQRDSAMYRCASSLAARRPVDTQYFGPGTRLTVL.

The chain combines TRBV27 with TRBJ2-7; TRBD2 matches 12 bases. V trimming: 6 bases; J trimming: 6 bases; junction bases outside the gene matches: 6. Looked up from germline, CDR1 is MNHEY and CDR2 is SMNVEV (reference sequence). CDR3 size: 14 residues. The CDR3 nucleotides are TGTGCCAGCAGACTAGCGGGAGGCACTCCCGAGCAGTACTTC. Its translation: CASRLAGGTPEQYF.

The rearrangement uses TRBV5-4 and TRBJ2-5; 8 nucleotides align to TRBD1. The CDR3 is 13 amino acids. The junction had 7 bases not matched to a gene; V was cut back by 2 bases and J by 10 bases. Germline V gene lookup returns CDR1 SGHNT and CDR2 YYREEE (reference sequence). CDR3 nucleotide sequence: TGTGCCAGCAGCTTCTGGACAGGGCAGGACCAGTACTTC. This sequence encodes CASSFWTGQDQYF.

The gene calls are TRBV5-1 and TRBJ1-2; D is possibly TRBD1 (6 bases). Trimming shortened V by 5 bases and J by 4 bases, and 12 bases separated the two germline ends. The CDR3 is 13 amino acids. Looked up from germline, CDR1 is SGHRS and CDR2 is YFSETQ. CDR3 sequence reads: CASRSGGAYGYTF. The CDR3 coding sequence is TGCGCCAGCAGATCTGGGGGGGCCTATGGCTACACCTTC.

This clone was detected once. The genes are TRBV7-8 and TRBJ2-7, with 7 nucleotides matching TRBD2. Looked up from germline, CDR1 is SGHVS and CDR2 is FQNEAQ. This CDR3 is built from 15 residues. J lost 0 bases, V lost 4 bases, and 6 bases had no gene match. CDR3 sequence reads: CASSYSAGLSYEQYF. The CDR3 DNA reads as TGTGCCAGCAGCTATTCAGCGGGACTCTCCTACGAGCAGTACTTC.